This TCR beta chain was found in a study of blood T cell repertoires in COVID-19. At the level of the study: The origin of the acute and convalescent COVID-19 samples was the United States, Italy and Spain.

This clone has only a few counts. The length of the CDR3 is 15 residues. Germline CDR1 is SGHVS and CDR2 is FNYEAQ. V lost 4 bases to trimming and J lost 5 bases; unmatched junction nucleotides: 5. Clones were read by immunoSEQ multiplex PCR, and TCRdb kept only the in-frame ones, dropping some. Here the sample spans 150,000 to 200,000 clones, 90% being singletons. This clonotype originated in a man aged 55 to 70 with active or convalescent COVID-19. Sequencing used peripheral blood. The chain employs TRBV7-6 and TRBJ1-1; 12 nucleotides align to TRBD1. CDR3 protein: CASSSGQGAQTEAFF. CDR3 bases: TGTGCCAGCAGCTCGGGACAGGGGGCGCAGACTGAAGCTTTCTTT.